This T cell receptor beta chain was sequenced in a study of blood T cell repertoires in COVID-19. Overall study context: Some COVID-19 samples were acute and others convalescent; all came from the United States, Italy and Spain. PBMCs, B-cell-depleted T cells, or T cells were the source of the cDNA or gDNA that made up the material.

The CDR3 loop spans 15 amino acids. V was pared by 1 base and J by 1 base, with 10 bases between. Germline V CDR1 and CDR2: SGHDT, YYEEEE. The protocol was immunoSEQ multiplex PCR, while the TCRdb copy is restricted to in-frame clones and leaves out a portion. The sample includes around 220,000 clones, roughly 84% of them seen just once. The TCR comes from a man younger than 40 with active or convalescent COVID-19. The genes are TRBV5-6 and TRBJ2-3, with D possibly matching TRBD2 (5 bases). Sequences were obtained from peripheral blood. The CDR3 spells CASSLSGLGTDTQYF. For the CDR3, the DNA is TGTGCCAGCAGCTTGTCAGGACTCGGCACAGATACGCAGTATTTT.